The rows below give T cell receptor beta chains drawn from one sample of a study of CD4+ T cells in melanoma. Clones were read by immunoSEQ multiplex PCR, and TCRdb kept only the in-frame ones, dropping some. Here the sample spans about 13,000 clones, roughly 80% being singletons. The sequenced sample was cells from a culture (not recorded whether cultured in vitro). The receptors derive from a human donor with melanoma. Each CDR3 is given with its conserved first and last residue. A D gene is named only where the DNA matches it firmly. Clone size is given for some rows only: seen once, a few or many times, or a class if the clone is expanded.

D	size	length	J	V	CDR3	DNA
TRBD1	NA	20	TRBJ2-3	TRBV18	CASSPLGQGNNPLSTDTQYF	TGTGCCAGCTCACCACTGGGACAGGGGAACAATCCCCTGAGCACAGATACGCAGTATTTT
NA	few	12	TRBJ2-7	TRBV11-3	CASRIWTIEQYF	TGTGCCAGCAGGATTTGGACAATCGAGCAGTACTTC
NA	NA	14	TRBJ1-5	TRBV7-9	CASSFGGPHQPQHF	TGTGCCAGCAGCTTTGGCGGGCCCCATCAGCCCCAGCATTTT
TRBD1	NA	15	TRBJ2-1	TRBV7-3	CASSLTGGPYNEQFF	TGTGCCAGCAGCCTCACAGGGGGCCCCTACAATGAGCAGTTCTTC
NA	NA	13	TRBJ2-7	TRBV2	CASSSDRIYEQYF	TGTGCCAGCAGTAGCGACAGGATCTACGAGCAGTACTTC
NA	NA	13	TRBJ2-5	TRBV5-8	CASRRWAQETQYF	TGTGCCAGCAGACGTTGGGCCCAAGAGACCCAGTACTTC
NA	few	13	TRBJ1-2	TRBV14	CASSQGLQYGYTF	TGTGCCAGCAGCCAAGGTTTACAATATGGCTACACCTTC
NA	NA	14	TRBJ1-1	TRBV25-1	CASSLGQFPTEAFF	TGTGCCAGCAGTCTAGGACAGTTTCCCACTGAAGCTTTCTTT
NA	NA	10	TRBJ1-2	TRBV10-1	CASSKRGYTF	TGCGCCAGCAGTAAGCGAGGCTACACCTTC
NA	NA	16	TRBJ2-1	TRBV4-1	CASSQDFGTPGDEQFF	TGCGCCAGCAGCCAAGATTTTGGGACCCCGGGGGATGAGCAGTTCTTC
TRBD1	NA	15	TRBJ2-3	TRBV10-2	CASSDPGTGVDTQYF	TGCGCCAGCAGCGATCCCGGGACAGGGGTGGATACGCAGTATTTT
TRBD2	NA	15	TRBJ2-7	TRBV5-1	CASSKISGGVDEQYF	TGCGCCAGCAGCAAGATCAGCGGGGGAGTTGATGAGCAGTACTTC
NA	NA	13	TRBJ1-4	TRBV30	CAWSNGGAEKLFF	TGTGCCTGGAGTAACGGGGGTGCTGAAAAACTGTTTTTT